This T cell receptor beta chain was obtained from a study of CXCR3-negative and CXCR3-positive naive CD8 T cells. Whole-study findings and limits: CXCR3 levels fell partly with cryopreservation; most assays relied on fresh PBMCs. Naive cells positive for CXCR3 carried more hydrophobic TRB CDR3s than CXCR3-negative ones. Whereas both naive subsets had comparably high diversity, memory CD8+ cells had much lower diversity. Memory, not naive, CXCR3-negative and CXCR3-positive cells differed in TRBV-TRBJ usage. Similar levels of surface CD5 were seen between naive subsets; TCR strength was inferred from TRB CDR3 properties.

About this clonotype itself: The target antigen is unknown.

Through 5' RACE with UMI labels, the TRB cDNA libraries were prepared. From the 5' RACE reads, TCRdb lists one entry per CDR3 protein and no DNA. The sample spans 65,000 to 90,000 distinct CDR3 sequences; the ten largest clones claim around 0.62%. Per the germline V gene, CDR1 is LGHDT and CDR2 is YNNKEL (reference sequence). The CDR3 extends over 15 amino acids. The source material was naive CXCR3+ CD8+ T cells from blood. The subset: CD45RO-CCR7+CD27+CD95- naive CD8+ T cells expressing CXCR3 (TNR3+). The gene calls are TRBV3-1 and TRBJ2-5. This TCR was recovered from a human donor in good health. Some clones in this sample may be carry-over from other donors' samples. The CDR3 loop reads CASSQDRGGLRTQYF.